This paragraph covers one T cell receptor beta chain sequence. Antigen unknown. This record belongs to a study of monozygotic twins with inflammatory bowel disease. Overall study results and limits: The study found lower TCRbeta diversity (inverse Simpson) in IBD patients than in healthy co-twins.

Following a re-call of the 5' RACE reads, TCRdb has one entry per CDR3 protein and lacks DNA. The table lists 350,000 to 400,000 distinct CDR3 sequences. This receptor was identified in a human donor with ulcerative colitis or Crohn's disease, or a healthy co-twin of an affected twin (not recorded which). Sequenced material: blood.

The CDR3 sequence: CASSPSGRGEQYF. The gene calls are TRBV3-1 and TRBJ2-7; TCRdb gives TRBD2 as the D gene, but with no DNA this cannot be confirmed. Germline CDR1 is LGHDT and CDR2 is YNNKEL (reference sequence). This CDR3 is built from 13 residues.